Listed below are T cell receptor beta chains from one sample, sequenced in a study of control samples from healthy donors and cancer patients. Only in-frame clones appear in the TCRdb table, and some are missing; sequencing was by immunoSEQ multiplex PCR. The sample lists 70,000 or so clones; 84% were seen once. Material: blood. The origin of the receptors is a man aged 45-60 years in good health. Each CDR3 is given with its conserved first and last residue. A D gene is named only where the DNA matches it firmly. For some rows the clone size is stated as once, few or many, or as a class when expanded; others skip it.

d_gene	v_gene	j_gene	abundance	CDR3nt	CDR3aa
NA	TRBV28	TRBJ1-2	NA	TGTGCCAGCAGTTTGGGCCAGGATCACGGCTACACCTTC	CASSLGQDHGYTF
TRBD1	TRBV5-8	TRBJ2-3	NA	TGTGCCAGCAGCTTGAGGGGGGCAGGGGGCAAGGAACAGTATTTT	CASSLRGAGGKEQYF
NA	TRBV6-9	TRBJ1-4	NA	TGTGCCAGCAGCTCTACCGGTCTACAAGGAACTAATGAAAAACTGTTTTTT	CASSSTGLQGTNEKLFF
NA	TRBV7-2	TRBJ2-5	NA	TGTGCCAGCAGCCTGGAGGTTGGGACCCAGTACTTC	CASSLEVGTQYF
NA	TRBV11-3	TRBJ2-5	NA	TGTGCCAGCAGCCTGCAAGAGACCCAGTACTTC	CASSLQETQYF
TRBD2	TRBV3-1/TRBV3-2	TRBJ2-1	few	TGTGCCAGCAGCACATTAGCGGGAGGGCCGGGCGAGCAGTTCTTC	CASSTLAGGPGEQFF
NA	TRBV29-1	TRBJ1-5	NA	TGCAGCGTTGGGGGGGGGAATCAGCCCCAGCATTTT	CSVGGGNQPQHF
NA	TRBV6-5	TRBJ1-5	NA	TGTGCCAGCAGACCTATCCCTGGCCAGCCCCAGCATTTT	CASRPIPGQPQHF
NA	TRBV5-1	TRBJ1-6	NA	TGCGCCAGCAGCCCAGGGGCGGGGTCACCCCTCCACTTT	CASSPGAGSPLHF
NA	TRBV5-1	TRBJ2-1	NA	TGCGCCAGCAGCTTGGATCGGGGCTCGAAGCAGTTCTTC	CASSLDRGSKQFF
NA	TRBV7-3	TRBJ2-5	NA	TGTGCCAGCAGCTTCACGTCTGAGGAGACCCAGTACTTC	CASSFTSEETQYF
TRBD2	TRBV10-3	TRBJ2-3	NA	TGTGCCATCAGTGAGTCCAGGACTAGCGGGAGTGAAGGTAGCACAGATACGCAGTATTTT	CAISESRTSGSEGSTDTQYF
TRBD1	TRBV6-2/TRBV6-3	TRBJ1-5	NA	TGTGCCAGCAGCCCTCCGGGACAGACCAGCTATAGCAATCAGCCCCAGCATTTT	CASSPPGQTSYSNQPQHF
NA	TRBV5-1	TRBJ2-1	NA	TGCGCCAGCAGCTTGGCTTCGGGGTTCGATGAGCAGTTCTTC	CASSLASGFDEQFF
NA	TRBV5-8	TRBJ2-2	NA	TGTGCCAGCGTGTGGGGTGGCCTCGTCGGGGGGGAGCTGTTTTTT	CASVWGGLVGGELFF
NA	TRBV10-2	TRBJ1-1	NA	TGCGCCAGCAGTAAGAAGGGCGGCACTGAAGCTTTCTTT	CASSKKGGTEAFF
TRBD1	TRBV18	TRBJ2-7	NA	TGTGCCAGCTCGGGATCAGCAGGGGGCCACGAGCAGTACTTC	CASSGSAGGHEQYF
NA	TRBV6-1	TRBJ1-5	NA	TGTGCCAGCAGTGAAGCTTTAGGTAGTAATCAGCCCCAGCATTTT	CASSEALGSNQPQHF
TRBD1	TRBV28	TRBJ2-7	NA	TGTGCCAGCCGTCCCTTTGGGACAGGGGGCGAGCAGTACTTC	CASRPFGTGGEQYF
NA	TRBV6-5	TRBJ1-5	NA	TGTGCCAGCAGTTACGCCGGCAGCAATCAGCCCCAGCATTTT	CASSYAGSNQPQHF
TRBD1	TRBV5-5	TRBJ1-2	NA	TGTGCCAGCAGCTCTCCGGGACAGATTTTTGGCTACACCTTC	CASSSPGQIFGYTF
NA	TRBV5-1	TRBJ2-3	NA	TGCGCCAGCAGCTTGGGGGGAGATACGCAGTATTTT	CASSLGGDTQYF
TRBD2	TRBV6-2/TRBV6-3	TRBJ2-7	NA	TGTGCCAGCAGTTACGGACCTCCGGGACTAGCGGGCTACGAGCAGTACTTC	CASSYGPPGLAGYEQYF
NA	TRBV30	TRBJ1-2	NA	TGTGCCTGGACCGGGGATGGCTACACCTTC	CAWTGDGYTF
NA	TRBV19	TRBJ2-1	NA	TGTGCCAGTAGTATAGGGGGTTCCTACAATGAGCAGTTCTTC	CASSIGGSYNEQFF
TRBD2	TRBV3-1/TRBV3-2	TRBJ2-6	few	TGTGCCTCTCGGGGTAGCGGGAGGGCTGGGGCCAACGTCCTGACTTTC	CASRGSGRAGANVLTF
NA	TRBV27	TRBJ2-7	NA	TGTGCCAGCAGTTTATCGAGGGAGAGCGAGCAGTACTTC	CASSLSRESEQYF
TRBD1	TRBV2	TRBJ2-7	NA	TGTGCCAGCGCCCTTAGACCGGGACAGGGTATCTACGAGCAGTACTTC	CASALRPGQGIYEQYF
NA	TRBV7-9	TRBJ1-2	once	TGTGCCAGCAGCTTCACCACTCGGGAGGGTTTGGGTGGCTACACCTTC	CASSFTTREGLGGYTF
NA	TRBV5-1	TRBJ1-3	NA	TGCGCCAGCAGCTTGATGGGGGCGGGGGGCTCTGGAAACACCATATATTTT	CASSLMGAGGSGNTIYF
NA	TRBV7-2	TRBJ2-7	once	TGTGCCAGCAGCCGCTCCCTCGAGCAGTACTTC	CASSRSLEQYF
NA	TRBV6-2/TRBV6-3	TRBJ1-2	NA	TGTGCCAGCAGTTATGTGAAGGCTGGCTACACCTTC	CASSYVKAGYTF
TRBD2	TRBV30	TRBJ2-7	NA	TGTGCCTGGAGCTCCGGACTAGAAGGTGGTGAGCAGTACTTC	CAWSSGLEGGEQYF
NA	TRBV9	TRBJ1-2	NA	TGTGCCAGCAGCGTAGACTTGGGGCGAGGATTAACATATGGCTACACCTTC	CASSVDLGRGLTYGYTF
NA	TRBV11-2	TRBJ2-3	NA	TGTGCCAGCAGGAAACGCAGCACAGATACGCAGTATTTT	CASRKRSTDTQYF
NA	TRBV5-6	TRBJ1-2	NA	TGTGCCAGCAGCTACAGGACGAATGGCTACACCTTC	CASSYRTNGYTF
NA	TRBV11-2	TRBJ2-7	NA	TGTGCCAGCAGTCTCCAGCCTTCCTCCGAGCAGTACTTC	CASSLQPSSEQYF
NA	TRBV3-1/TRBV3-2	TRBJ1-3	NA	TGTGCCAGCAGCCAAGCGCGAAGGGAGGGGTACGAAAACACCATATATTTT	CASSQARREGYENTIYF
NA	TRBV12-3/TRBV12-4	TRBJ1-1	NA	TGTGCCAGCAGACGAAGGGGGTACACTGAAGCTTTCTTT	CASRRRGYTEAFF
NA	TRBV10-3	TRBJ2-7	NA	TGTGCCGTCTCAGGAGTTACCTACGAGCAGTACTTC	CAVSGVTYEQYF
TRBD1	TRBV30	TRBJ1-6	NA	TGTGCGGCAACGAACACAGGGGCTGGTTCTAATTCACCCCTCCACTTT	CAATNTGAGSNSPLHF
NA	TRBV6-1	TRBJ2-2	NA	TGTGCCAGCAGTGAAGCCTGGGAAACCGGGGAGCTGTTTTTT	CASSEAWETGELFF
NA	TRBV6-5	TRBJ1-1	NA	TGTGCCAGCAGTTACGCCCGGGGGGCGGGCACTGAAGCTTTCTTT	CASSYARGAGTEAFF
NA	TRBV25-1	TRBJ2-1	NA	TGTGCCAGCAGTGAATCAGACGGAAGAAACGATGAGCAGTTCTTC	CASSESDGRNDEQFF
TRBD1	TRBV19	TRBJ1-5	NA	TGTGCCAGTTATCAGGGGGGGGTGCAGCCCCAGCATTTT	CASYQGGVQPQHF
NA	TRBV30	TRBJ1-2	NA	TGTGCCTGGAGTGTGTTTACCGCCGGCTACACCTTC	CAWSVFTAGYTF
TRBD1	TRBV4-1	TRBJ2-1	NA	TGCGCCAGCAGCCATACTGCGGGGGACAGGGGCTACAATGAGCAGTTCTTC	CASSHTAGDRGYNEQFF
NA	TRBV11-3	TRBJ1-6	NA	TGTGCCAGCAGCTTACTGACGGACAACTATAATTCACCCCTCCACTTT	CASSLLTDNYNSPLHF
TRBD1	TRBV4-3	TRBJ2-7	NA	TGCGCCAGCAGCAGGGGGACAGGGCCCTCCTACGAGCAGTACTTC	CASSRGTGPSYEQYF
NA	TRBV4-1	TRBJ2-2	NA	TGCGCCAGCAGCCAAGCGGGGGGGGAGCTGTTTTTT	CASSQAGGELFF
NA	TRBV29-1	TRBJ2-7	once	TGCAGCGTTGGGGACAACTCCTACGAGCAGTACTTC	CSVGDNSYEQYF
TRBD2	TRBV2	TRBJ2-1	NA	TGTGCCAGCAGTGAAAGTGGACTAGCGGGGAACAATGAGCAGTTCTTC	CASSESGLAGNNEQFF
NA	TRBV28	TRBJ2-7	once	TGTGCCACCTTACTAGATCAAACCTACGAGCAGTACTTC	CATLLDQTYEQYF
NA	TRBV25-1	TRBJ2-7	NA	TGTGCCAGCAGGGCGTCCTACGAGCAGTACTTC	CASRASYEQYF
TRBD2	TRBV9	TRBJ2-1	few	TGTGCCAGCAGCGTCTATCCGGGAGGGCCCCTCAATGAGCAGTTCTTC	CASSVYPGGPLNEQFF
NA	TRBV14	TRBJ1-2	NA	TGTGCCAGCAGCCAAGTGATCGGTCTTAACTATGGCTACACCTTC	CASSQVIGLNYGYTF
NA	TRBV19	TRBJ1-2	NA	TGTGCCAGTAGCAAATCAGGGGTGTCTGGCTACACCTTC	CASSKSGVSGYTF
TRBD1	TRBV24-1	TRBJ1-2	NA	TGTGCCACCAGTGACCCGATCGGGACAGGGGGCGGCTACACCTTC	CATSDPIGTGGGYTF
TRBD2	TRBV7-3	TRBJ2-1	NA	TGTGCCAGCAGCTCTCTCGGGGTTAGCGGGAGTAACAATGAGCAGTTCTTC	CASSSLGVSGSNNEQFF